The 13 T cell receptor beta chains listed next were all sequenced from one sample in a study of beta chain features in type 1 diabetes. Expressed TCRB transcripts were sequenced because the isolated RNA had all been reverse transcribed beforehand. The assay was immunoSEQ multiplex PCR, and TCRdb's table has in-frame clones only and misses some. The table lists around 340,000 clones, 7.5% to 9% of them singletons. Source material: central memory CD4+ T cells from blood. The receptors originated from a woman aged 18 to 35 in good health.

The sample holds a few counts of this clone. The rearrangement uses TRBV18 and TRBJ2-7; 7 positions match TRBD2. The CDR3 loop spans 15 amino acids. Looked up from germline, CDR1 is KGHSH and CDR2 is LQKENI. The ends lost 2 bases at V and 3 bases at J; junction bases unmatched: 7. The DNA of the CDR3 is TGTGCCAGCTCACCAGCGGGAGAGGGCAACTACGAGCAGTACTTC. It specifies CASSPAGEGNYEQYF.

This clone was detected a few times. The rearrangement joins TRBV29-1 to TRBJ1-4; D not certain. V was shortened by 2 bases and J by 7 bases, with 11 bases between the two germline ends. CDR3 length: 13 residues. Germline assignment: CDR1 SQVTM and CDR2 ANQGSEA. The CDR3 DNA reads TGCAGCGTTGAACTAAGTTATGCTGAAAAACTGTTTTTT. Translated: CSVELSYAEKLFF.

This clone has ten or more counts. This chain uses TRBV7-2 with TRBJ2-5; D uncertain. V was cut by 1 base and J by 5 bases, with 11 bases left in between. The CDR3 consists of 14 residues. CDR1 is SGHTA and CDR2 is FQGNSA in the germline V gene. CDR3 sequence reads: CASSLVVSTETQYF. The CDR3 DNA reads TGTGCCAGCAGCTTAGTTGTCTCAACGGAGACCCAGTACTTC.

The DNA of the CDR3 is TGTGCCAGCTCACGGGGACAGGGTGGAGGTGAGCAGTTCTTC. It yields the protein CASSRGQGGGEQFF. The chain uses TRBV18 and TRBJ2-1; 9 nucleotides line up with TRBD1. J gave up 9 bases and V 4 bases, and 7 bases lay outside the gene matches. The CDR3 is made up of 14 amino acids. Germline V gives CDR1 KGHSH, CDR2 LQKENI. Complete variable domain (other parts from reference TRBV18 and TRBJ2-1): NAGVMQNPRHLVRRRGQEARLRCSPMKGHSHVYWYRQLPEEGLKFMVYLQKENIIDESGMPKERFSAEFPKEGPSILRIQQVVRGDSAAYFCASSRGQGGGEQFFGPGTRLTVL.

The chain uses TRBV29-1 and TRBJ1-1; D is perhaps TRBD1 (6 bases). Germline-derived CDR1 and CDR2 are SQVTM and ANQGSEA. Trimming took 6 bases from V and 1 from J, leaving 15 bases between them. This CDR3 has 14 amino acids. This CDR3 reads CSVIRSQGNTEAFF. In DNA, the CDR3 is TGCAGCGTCATTAGGTCACAGGGGAACACTGAAGCTTTCTTT.

This clone occurred a few times. This chain joins TRBV5-4 and TRBJ2-5, with 7 bases lining up with TRBD1. Germline CDR1 and CDR2: SGHNT and YYREEE (reference sequence). The CDR3 covers 14 residues. With 2 bases clipped from V and 5 bases from J, the junction kept 6 bases outside the gene matches. The CDR3 DNA reads TGTGCCAGCAGCTTAAGACAGGGAAAGGAGACCCAGTACTTC. Its protein product is CASSLRQGKETQYF. Full variable domain (rest looked up from reference TRBV5-4 and TRBJ2-5): ETGVTQSPTHLIKTRGQQVTLRCSSQSGHNTVSWYQQALGQGPQFIFQYYREEENGRGNFPPRFSGLQFPNYSSELNVNALELDDSALYLCASSLRQGKETQYFGPGTRLLVL.

The chain uses TRBV5-1 and TRBJ1-3; no clear D. Trimming pared 0 bases from V and 5 bases from J, leaving 15 bases between. Per the germline V gene, CDR1 is SGHRS and CDR2 is YFSETQ. CDR3 size: 16 residues. CDR3 sequence (DNA): TGCGCCAGCAGCTTGGGGGCCACTGGACTGAGAAACACCATATATTTT. Amino acid sequence: CASSLGATGLRNTIYF.

This chain connects TRBV10-3 to TRBJ1-2; no definite D call. The CDR3 consists of 13 residues. Germline CDR1 reads ENHRY; CDR2 reads SYGVKD. The V end lost 4 bases, the J end lost 4 bases, and 10 bases lay between the germline ends. CDR3: CAISVGQPYGYTF. The CDR3 DNA reads as TGTGCCATCAGTGTCGGTCAGCCCTATGGCTACACCTTC.

The chain combines TRBV28 with TRBJ2-5, with D tentatively TRBD1 (5 bases). V lost 5 bases and J 2 bases, leaving 9 bases between the germline ends. Looked up from germline, CDR1 is MDHEN and CDR2 is SYDVKM. The CDR3 consists of 13 residues. The CDR3 region is CASSQGNQETQYF. The CDR3 coding sequence is TGTGCCAGCAGTCAGGGAAATCAAGAGACCCAGTACTTC. Full variable domain (outside the CDR3, taken from reference TRBV28 and TRBJ2-5): DVKVTQSSRYLVKRTGEKVFLECVQDMDHENMFWYRQDPGLGLRLIYFSYDVKMKEKGDIPEGYSVSREKKERFSLILESASTNQTSMYLCASSQGNQETQYFGPGTRLLVL.

In its sample, this clone was seen a few times. The CDR3 coding sequence is TGTGCCAGCAGTTCCTCACAGGGATTTAATGAAAAACTGTTTTTT. Its protein is CASSSSQGFNEKLFF. The J gene is TRBJ1-4, the V gene TRBV28; a possible D gene is TRBD1 (6 bases). V was cut by 4 bases and J by 4 bases, with 13 bases left in between. This CDR3 is built from 15 residues. Germline-derived CDR1 and CDR2 are MDHEN and SYDVKM.

This clone came up a few times. The chain joins TRBV10-3 to TRBJ2-2, with 9 nucleotides matching TRBD2. This CDR3 spans 15 amino acids. Germline loops: CDR1 ENHRY, CDR2 SYGVKD. CDR3 sequence reads: CAVKAGGSNTGELFF. The CDR3 nucleotides are TGTGCTGTAAAGGCGGGAGGGTCGAACACCGGGGAGCTGTTTTTT.

This clone was observed at least ten times. The chain carries TRBV6-5 and TRBJ2-1, with 7 bases identical to TRBD2. Germline V gene sequence: CDR1 MNHEY, CDR2 SVGAGI. V shed 0 bases, J shed 5 bases, and the junction held 7 bases outside the gene matches. This CDR3 region has 16 residues. This CDR3 is CASSYSSSGGDNEQFF. CDR3 coding DNA: TGTGCCAGCAGTTACTCATCTAGCGGAGGAGACAATGAGCAGTTCTTC.

This clone was counted a few times. The V and J genes are TRBV28 and TRBJ1-1; D ambiguous. Germline-derived CDR1 and CDR2 are MDHEN and SYDVKM. Deletions cut 7 bases from V and 0 bases from J, with 9 bases between. The length of the CDR3 is 13 residues. CDR3 loop: CASITGLNTEAFF. The DNA of the CDR3 is TGTGCCAGCATTACCGGGCTGAACACTGAAGCTTTCTTT.